Given below is one T cell receptor (beta chain) in context. J was trimmed by 5 bases and V by 6 bases; bases with no gene match: 11. Germline V gene lookup returns CDR1 MGHDK and CDR2 SYGVNS. This CDR3 is 16 amino acids long. The data are from a study of blood T cell repertoires in COVID-19. Overall study: PBMCs, B-cell-depleted T cells, or T cells were the source of the cDNA or gDNA that made up the material.

In the authors' workflow: Estimates of nucleated cell counts were drawn from the amplification of reference gene primers. Sequencing used immunoSEQ multiplex PCR; TCRdb keeps in-frame clones, though not all of them. The DNA gave D and trimming, while V, J and clone size come from that table. Counted here are roughly 200,000 clones, around 86% occurring once; the ten biggest clones make up roughly 7.2%. Residents of approximately 25 US areas, aged about 18 to 95 years, made up the participants. This sequence was found in a man aged 30 to 45 in a cohort exposed to, infected with or recovered from COVID-19 (not recorded which). The sequenced sample was PBMCs or T cells enriched from blood (not recorded which). The J gene is TRBJ1-2, the V gene TRBV25-1, with TRBD1 matching over 11 bases. The CDR3 DNA is TGTGCCAGCAGACGGACAGGGGGCAACCACTGGTATGGCTACACCTTC. This translates into CASRRTGGNHWYGYTF.